Below are 30 T cell receptor beta chains sequenced from a single sample in a study of T cell responses to AZD1222 COVID-19 vaccine. Profiled with immunoSEQ multiplex PCR; TCRdb holds only in-frame clones, not every one. Here the sample spans over 85,000 clones, approximately 84% being singletons. The material sequenced was peripheral blood, taken 28 days after the second AZD1222 dose. The receptors here all came from an adult who received the AZD1222 COVID-19 vaccine.

This clone was recorded only once. The chain links TRBV30 to TRBJ2-2; the match to TRBD2 covers 7 bases. Germline V gene data show CDR1 as GTSNPN and CDR2 as SVGIG (reference sequence). The ends lost 1 base at V and 8 bases at J; junction bases unmatched: 7. This CDR3 spans 14 amino acids. The CDR3 nucleotides read TGTGCCTGGAGTGGGGGAGGGAGTTTGGGGGAGCTGTTTTTT. Translating gives CAWSGGGSLGELFF.

The rearrangement uses TRBV7-3 and TRBJ1-1; D perhaps matches TRBD1 (6 bases). CDR1 and CDR2 (germline): SGHTA, FQGTGA. Deletions cut 5 bases from V and 1 base from J, with 8 bases between. The CDR3 sequence is 13 residues long. This CDR3 reads CASSQGGNTEAFF. CDR3 DNA sequence: TGTGCCAGCAGCCAAGGGGGGAACACTGAAGCTTTCTTT.

The chain joins TRBV12-5 to TRBJ2-3; TRBD2 matches at 10 bases. The germline V gene has CDR1 LGHNT and CDR2 FRNRAP. Trimming cost V 3 bases and J 4 bases; bases outside gene matches: 4. The CDR3 covers 15 residues. This chain's CDR3 is CASGFSSGSADTQYF. The CDR3 region has the DNA TGTGCTAGTGGTTTTTCTAGCGGGAGCGCAGATACGCAGTATTTT.

This clone showed up just a few times. CDR3 bases: TGTGCCAGTAGTATGGGTCCTGAAATGAACACTGAAGCTTTCTTT. Its translation is CASSMGPEMNTEAFF. The chain carries TRBV19 and TRBJ1-1; D gene unclear. Trimming cost V 3 bases and J 0 bases, with 11 bases left between them. This CDR3 is built from 15 residues. Germline CDR1 and CDR2: LNHDA and SQIVND (reference sequence).

The chain uses TRBV7-2 and TRBJ2-3; 11 bases are shared with TRBD2. V trimming: 1 base; J trimming: 5 bases; junction bases outside the gene matches: 8. Germline V lookup: CDR1 SGHTA, CDR2 FQGNSA. The CDR3 is 17 amino acids. The CDR3 protein is CASSLGLLAGVGDTQYF. The CDR3 DNA follows: TGTGCCAGCAGCTTAGGTCTACTAGCGGGAGTCGGAGATACGCAGTATTTT.

V usage is TRBV6-5 and J usage is TRBJ2-1; D gene unclear. The CDR3 consists of 13 residues. The V end was cut by 6 bases, the J end by 4 bases, with 10 bases between. The germline V gene has CDR1 MNHEY and CDR2 SVGAGI. This CDR3 reads CASRASLYNEQFF. DNA of the CDR3: TGTGCCAGCAGGGCCAGTCTTTACAATGAGCAGTTCTTC.

J is TRBJ2-7 and V is TRBV6-5; 7 bases are shared with TRBD2. With V trimmed by 2 bases and J by 4 bases, 11 bases remained unmatched. The CDR3 has 16 residues. Germline CDR1 and CDR2: MNHEY and SVGAGI. CDR3 protein: CASSYPFSGGSYEQYF. CDR3 DNA sequence: TGTGCCAGCAGTTACCCCTTCTCGGGGGGATCGTACGAGCAGTACTTC.

The rearrangement joins TRBV19 to TRBJ1-2; TRBD1 matches 9 bases. The CDR3 spans 16 residues. In germline, CDR1 is LNHDA, CDR2 SQIVND (reference sequence). V gave up 7 bases and J gave up 7 bases; unmatched junction bases: 16. CDR3 coding DNA: TGTGCCAGTACCCCAGGCGGAGCCGGGACAGGGCGTGGCTACACCTTC. It is translated as CASTPGGAGTGRGYTF.

J is TRBJ1-6 and V is TRBV7-2, with D hard to call. Germline V gene lookup returns CDR1 SGHTA and CDR2 FQGNSA. The CDR3 contains 13 residues. Trimming removed 1 base from V and 10 bases from J, with 8 bases in between. The CDR3 sequence: CASSLESTSPLHF. The CDR3 DNA is TGTGCCAGCAGCTTAGAAAGCACCTCACCCCTCCACTTT.

The chain couples TRBV6-5 to TRBJ2-3; 7 nucleotides align to TRBD1. The trim removed 9 bases at V and 7 bases at J, leaving 7 bases unmatched. Germline V gene sequence: CDR1 MNHEY, CDR2 SVGAGI. This CDR3 has 12 amino acids. This CDR3 reads CASHIQGNTQYF. CDR3 coding DNA: TGTGCCAGTCACATACAGGGGAATACGCAGTATTTT.

The rearrangement links TRBV15 to TRBJ2-5; D is possibly TRBD1 (5 bases). This CDR3 contains 17 residues. Between the trimmed V and J ends, which lost 3 bases and 8 bases, there was a span of 25 bases. Germline V gene data show CDR1 as LNHNV and CDR2 as YYDKDF (reference sequence). The CDR3 loop is CATSRDLGQGTLATQYF. The CDR3 DNA reads as TGTGCCACCAGCAGGGACCTCGGGCAGGGCACCCTCGCCACCCAGTACTTC.

This clone was seen once. This chain connects TRBV6-1 to TRBJ1-2; 7 bases are shared with TRBD1. Per germline, CDR1 MNHNS and CDR2 SASEGT. The CDR3 consists of 13 residues. The junction had 4 bases not matched to a gene; V was cut back by 2 bases and J by 7 bases. The CDR3 sequence is CASSEQGVGGYTF. CDR3 nucleotides: TGTGCCAGCAGTGAACAGGGGGTGGGTGGCTACACCTTC.

The rearrangement links TRBV2 to TRBJ1-1; tentative D call: TRBD1 (6 bases). The germline V gene encodes CDR1 SNHLY and CDR2 FYNNEI. The CDR3 sequence is 13 residues long. V was trimmed by 5 bases and J by 4 bases, leaving 11 bases between them. CDR3 region: CASSIRQATEAFF. The CDR3 DNA reads TGTGCCAGCAGTATTCGACAGGCCACTGAAGCTTTCTTT.

Only one count was recorded for this clone. The CDR3 sequence: CASSPGAFVREEQYF. The CDR3 DNA sequence: TGCGCCAGCAGCCCTGGGGCCTTCGTAAGGGAAGAGCAGTACTTC. The rearrangement joins TRBV5-1 to TRBJ2-7; a possible D gene is TRBD1 (5 bases). Germline assignment: CDR1 SGHRS and CDR2 YFSETQ. Trimming stripped 4 bases from V and 7 bases from J, with 21 bases between. The CDR3 is 15 amino acids.

The J gene is TRBJ2-7, the V gene TRBV5-6; no firm D call. CDR1 and CDR2 (germline): SGHDT, YYEEEE. Trimming removed 2 bases from V and 3 bases from J, with 12 bases in between. There are 14 residues in the CDR3. The CDR3 bases are TGTGCCAGCAGCTTTCTCGGCAGCCTCTACGAGCAGTACTTC. It specifies CASSFLGSLYEQYF.

This rearrangement joins TRBV19 to TRBJ1-5; tentative D call: TRBD1 (5 bases). Trimming stripped 8 bases from V and 4 bases from J, with 12 bases between. The germline V gene encodes CDR1 LNHDA and CDR2 SQIVND (reference sequence). This CDR3 comprises 13 residues. The CDR3 bases are TGTGCCAGTGGACCGGGGGTAAATCAGCCCCAGCATTTT. Protein sequence: CASGPGVNQPQHF.

V gene TRBV5-1 combines with J gene TRBJ2-4; D is unclear. The V and J ends lost 2 bases and 3 bases respectively, with 9 bases between them. Germline-derived CDR1 and CDR2 are SGHRS and YFSETQ. CDR3 length equals 14 residues. CDR3 bases: TGCGCCAGCAGCTTTTTTAGTGGCAAAAACATTCAGTACTTC. Amino acid sequence: CASSFFSGKNIQYF. Based on the CDR3 plus reference TRBV5-1 and TRBJ2-4, the full variable domain is KAGVTQTPRYLIKTRGQQVTLSCSPISGHRSVSWYQQTPGQGLQFLFEYFSETQRNKGNFPGRFSGRQFSNSRSEMNVSTLELGDSALYLCASSFFSGKNIQYFGAGTRLSVL.

This chain joins TRBV5-1 and TRBJ2-5, with D possibly matching TRBD1 (6 bases). V lost 5 bases and J 0 bases, leaving 11 bases between the germline ends. Germline CDR1 is SGHRS and CDR2 is YFSETQ. CDR3 size: 14 residues. DNA for the CDR3: TGCGCCAGCAGTCTACAGGGAAACCAAGAGACCCAGTACTTC. Its translation is CASSLQGNQETQYF. The variable domain in full, with the rest retrieved from reference TRBV5-1 and TRBJ2-5, is KAGVTQTPRYLIKTRGQQVTLSCSPISGHRSVSWYQQTPGQGLQFLFEYFSETQRNKGNFPGRFSGRQFSNSRSEMNVSTLELGDSALYLCASSLQGNQETQYFGPGTRLLVL.

CDR3 amino acids: CASSSTVVDTQYF. The CDR3 DNA is TGTGCCAGCAGTTCTACCGTAGTAGATACGCAGTATTTT. The V gene is TRBV7-6, the J gene TRBJ2-3; no firm D call. Germline CDR1 SGHVS, CDR2 FNYEAQ. The CDR3 consists of 13 residues. Trimming removed 6 bases at V and 5 bases at J, with 12 bases between.

The rearrangement joins TRBV18 to TRBJ2-7; D possibly matches TRBD1 or TRBD2 (5 bases each). This CDR3 region has 14 residues. Trimming took off 1 base at V and 2 bases at J, with 9 bases between the two ends. Germline V CDR1 and CDR2: KGHSH, LQKENI. The CDR3 spells CASSPRDATYEQYF. As DNA, the CDR3 is TGTGCCAGCTCACCACGGGACGCAACCTACGAGCAGTACTTC. The full variable domain, rest sourced from reference TRBV18 and TRBJ2-7, is NAGVMQNPRHLVRRRGQEARLRCSPMKGHSHVYWYRQLPEEGLKFMVYLQKENIIDESGMPKERFSAEFPKEGPSILRIQQVVRGDSAAYFCASSPRDATYEQYFGPGTRLTVT.

This chain joins TRBV7-2 and TRBJ2-7; D unresolved. From germline, CDR1 is SGHTA and CDR2 FQGNSA. V lost 0 bases to trimming and J lost 4 bases, with 10 bases between them. This CDR3 region has 14 residues. The CDR3: CASSLAGNRYEQYF. CDR3 DNA: TGTGCCAGCAGCTTAGCGGGCAACAGATACGAGCAGTACTTC.

The rearrangement links TRBV5-4 to TRBJ2-5; TRBD2 aligns across 8 bases. With 0 bases clipped from V and 5 bases from J, the junction kept 12 bases outside the gene matches. This CDR3 has 17 residues. The germline V gene encodes CDR1 SGHNT and CDR2 YYREEE (reference sequence). CDR3 amino acids: CASSLGLAGSKRETQYF. In DNA form, the CDR3 reads TGTGCCAGCAGCTTGGGGCTAGCGGGTAGTAAGAGGGAGACCCAGTACTTC.

This rearrangement joins TRBV6-2 or TRBV6-3 to TRBJ2-3; D remains unclear. V lost 2 bases to trimming and J lost 3 bases, with 6 bases between them. Germline V gene sequence: CDR1 MNHEY, CDR2 SVGEGT. The CDR3 has 13 residues. The CDR3 region has the DNA TGTGCCAGCAGTTACAGGGATACAGATACGCAGTATTTT. Translation: CASSYRDTDTQYF.

The chain joins TRBV27 to TRBJ1-1; D gene ambiguous. CDR1 and CDR2 from the germline V gene are MNHEY and SMNVEV (reference sequence). The V end lost 2 bases, the J end lost 5 bases, and 9 bases lay between the germline ends. This CDR3 is built from 13 residues. The CDR3, as DNA: TGTGCCAGCAGTTTAACCTGGAGGACTGAAGCTTTCTTT. It is translated as CASSLTWRTEAFF.

The gene calls are TRBV6-5 and TRBJ2-7; TRBD1 is a possible D gene (5 bases). The germline V gene encodes CDR1 MNHEY and CDR2 SVGAGI. Trimming took 5 bases from V and 3 from J, leaving 14 bases between them. The CDR3 consists of 14 residues. The CDR3 spells CASSPRTGDYEQYF. The CDR3 DNA is TGTGCCAGCAGTCCGCGAACAGGAGACTACGAGCAGTACTTC.

The chain couples TRBV6-5 to TRBJ2-5, with D perhaps TRBD1 (6 bases). The CDR3 loop spans 15 amino acids. Germline CDR1 and CDR2: MNHEY and SVGAGI. Trimming shortened V by 2 bases and J by 5 bases, and 15 bases separated the two germline ends. In nucleotides, the CDR3 is TGTGCCAGCAGTTACCCGATTCGGACAGTGGAGACCCAGTACTTC. Residues: CASSYPIRTVETQYF.

V gene TRBV30 combines with J gene TRBJ1-2; D gene uncertain. Per the germline V gene, CDR1 is GTSNPN and CDR2 is SVGIG (reference sequence). This CDR3 contains 10 residues. The V and J ends lost 1 base and 11 bases respectively, with 8 bases between them. CDR3 loop: CAWSGPGYTF. The CDR3 coding sequence is TGTGCCTGGAGTGGTCCGGGGTACACCTTC.

V gene TRBV18 combines with J gene TRBJ2-3, with D unresolved. The ends were cut back, 3 bases at V and 0 bases at J, with 13 bases in the middle. Germline V CDR1 and CDR2: KGHSH, LQKENI. The CDR3 has 16 residues. The CDR3 DNA sequence: TGTGCCAGCTCACCCCGAGCCGGAAGTAGCACAGATACGCAGTATTTT. Residues: CASSPRAGSSTDTQYF.

This rearrangement joins TRBV18 to TRBJ2-3; D not certain. Deletions cut 6 bases from V and 2 bases from J, with 18 bases between. This CDR3 is 16 amino acids long. Germline V gene sequence: CDR1 KGHSH, CDR2 LQKENI. As DNA, the CDR3 is TGTGCCAGCTCGGCGACGGGTGTTTCCCTCACAGATACGCAGTATTTT. It translates to CASSATGVSLTDTQYF.

The gene calls are TRBV3-1 (or the pseudogene TRBV3-2) and TRBJ1-5; D call uncertain. The germline gives CDR1 LGHDT, CDR2 YNNKEL (reference sequence). The germline V and J ends were trimmed by 0 bases and 6 bases, with 12 bases remaining between them. This CDR3 has 15 amino acids. The CDR3 DNA follows: TGTGCCAGCAGCCAAGACTACCTAGCGGTTCAGCCCCAGCATTTT. Translation gives CASSQDYLAVQPQHF.